Reported below is one TCR beta chain. The sample comes from a study of T cell changes during pregnancy in multiple sclerosis. Clones were sequenced by immunoSEQ multiplex PCR, and TCRdb holds only the in-frame ones, with some missing. The sample lists about 70,000 clones; about nine tenths were seen once. V was clipped by 2 bases and J by 2 bases, with 10 bases between them. Germline CDR1 MNHEY, CDR2 SMNVEV (reference sequence). The CDR3 extends over 14 amino acids. This TCR derives from a female donor with multiple sclerosis, enrolled in a pregnancy study. V and J are TRBV27 and TRBJ2-7; TRBD1 might be the D (6 bases). The material was CD4+ T cells from peripheral blood mononuclear cells, obtained after pregnancy. The CDR3 spells CASSLQAGAYEQYF. DNA for the CDR3: TGTGCCAGCAGTTTACAGGCAGGGGCCTACGAGCAGTACTTC.